The subject of this entry is one TCR beta chain. Its antigen remains undetermined. No much larger clonotype is one base removed from it; base qualities were not supplied. The CDR3 spans 13 residues, from the cysteine through the phenylalanine. Only CDR3 DNA is held: 39 bases, read in frame from base 1. Per the germline V gene (reference sequence), LNHDA is the CDR1 and SQIVND is the CDR2. Trimming at the junction amounts to 1 base on V and 8 bases on J, and the germline ends lie 6 bases apart. The data originate from a study of CD8 T cells in Susac syndrome (dated by TCRdb to about 2019). Notes on the research overall: Among the Susac syndrome patients who were sequenced, clinically active disease was present in 5 or 6 and clinical remission was observed in eight. At the time of blood withdrawal, Susac syndrome patients were either therapy-naive, taking corticosteroids (with some also receiving IVIg), or on IVIg alone. The study used repertoire sequencing to test whether antigen drove CD8+ T cell activation and differentiation in Susac syndrome. The full study reports these points: In the CD4+ T cell repertoire of Susac syndrome patients, clonal expansion was not detected. The number of individuals in the TCR sequencing and HLA analysis was recognized as being relatively small.

Peripheral blood CD8+ and CD4+ T cells from healthy donors, Susac syndrome patients and multiple sclerosis patients were profiled by high-throughput TCR beta sequencing. Recently defined diagnostic criteria for definite or probable disease were met by the Susac syndrome patients. CD8+ TEMRA cells were enriched by FACS, while bulk CD8+ and CD4+ T cells were purified by magnetic negative isolation. Blood was drawn into EDTA tubes, processed within 24 hours, and PBMCs were isolated by density gradient centrifugation. PBMCs intended for TCR sequencing were cryopreserved in liquid nitrogen and were subsequently thawed in a 37 degrees C water bath. Purity of sorted or isolated CD4+, CD8+ and CD8+ TEMRA cells was at least 90%. RNA was extracted using the RNeasy kit, and roughly 0.45 to 1 microgram was reverse transcribed with random hexamers. The immunoSEQ multiplex PCR assay, covering 54 Vbeta and 13 Jbeta segments, was used to amplify TCR beta CDR3 regions. Bias from PCR amplification was corrected by using a synthetic template baseline for primer optimization and for computational correction. As for the authors' bioinformatics: Reads were annotated to V, D and J genes per IMGT and analyzed with immunoSEQ Analyzer, keeping only productive sequences. Clonality was computed as one minus Shannon entropy normalized by log2 of the number of productive unique sequences. For each patient and control, public and private clones were evaluated within the 100 most prevalent clones. Susac-specific clones were defined as absent from healthy and MS cohorts, 1052 published viral clones and other ImmuneACCESS disease sequences. The raw public data were reprocessed by TCRdb itself: fastp quality trimming at Q25, MiXCR clonotype calling, in-frame beta chains only. CDR3 protein duplicates are merged, each entry listing the most common genes and DNA. TCRdb's processing, not the authors' own work, is the source of the V and J calls. The table for this sample lists some 180,000 distinct CDR3 sequences; roughly 90% of them were counted only once. Of the sample, approximately 0.09% falls within the top ten clones.

The rearranged chain carries TRBV19 and TRBJ1-6; confidence is insufficient to name the D gene. This TCR was recovered from a human donor with Susac syndrome. The sample consisted of CD4+ T cells from PBMCs. CDR3 loop: CASSIGTDSPLHF. The nucleotide sequence is given as TGTGCCAGTAGTATAGGAACGGATTCACCCCTCCACTTT.